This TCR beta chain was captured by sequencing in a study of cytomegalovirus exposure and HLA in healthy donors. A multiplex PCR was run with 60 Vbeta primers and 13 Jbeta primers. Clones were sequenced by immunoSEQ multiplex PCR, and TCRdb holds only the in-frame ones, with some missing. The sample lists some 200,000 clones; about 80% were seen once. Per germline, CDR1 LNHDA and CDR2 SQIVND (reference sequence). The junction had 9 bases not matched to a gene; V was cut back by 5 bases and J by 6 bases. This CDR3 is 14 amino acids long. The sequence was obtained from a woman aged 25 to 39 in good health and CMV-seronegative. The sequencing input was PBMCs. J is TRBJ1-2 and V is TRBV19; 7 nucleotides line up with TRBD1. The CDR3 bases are TGTGCCAGTAGTGCCTCCGGGACAGCAGATGGCTACACCTTC. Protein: CASSASGTADGYTF.